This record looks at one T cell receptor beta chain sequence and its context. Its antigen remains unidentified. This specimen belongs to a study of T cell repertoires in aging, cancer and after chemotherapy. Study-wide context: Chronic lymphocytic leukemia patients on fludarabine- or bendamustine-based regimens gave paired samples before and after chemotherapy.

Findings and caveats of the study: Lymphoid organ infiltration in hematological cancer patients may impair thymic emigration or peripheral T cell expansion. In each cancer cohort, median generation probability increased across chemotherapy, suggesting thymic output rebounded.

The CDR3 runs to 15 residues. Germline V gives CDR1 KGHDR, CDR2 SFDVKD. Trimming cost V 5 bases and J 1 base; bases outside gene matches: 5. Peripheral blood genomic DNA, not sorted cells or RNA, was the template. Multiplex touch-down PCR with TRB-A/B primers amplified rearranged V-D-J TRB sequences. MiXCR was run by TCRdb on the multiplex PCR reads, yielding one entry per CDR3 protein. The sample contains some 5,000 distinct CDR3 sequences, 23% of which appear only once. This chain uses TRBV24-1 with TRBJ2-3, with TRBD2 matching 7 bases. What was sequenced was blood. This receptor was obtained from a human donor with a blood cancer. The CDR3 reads CATSGPREGTDTQYF. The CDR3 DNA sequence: TGTGCCACCAGTGGCCCCCGGGAGGGCACAGATACGCAGTATTTT.